These 22 T cell receptor beta chains share one sample of origin, sequenced in a study of blood T cell repertoires in COVID-19. Produced via immunoSEQ multiplex PCR; TCRdb's table is partial and in-frame only. Found here are 37,000 or so clones, approximately 86% of them singletons; the top ten hold about 61%. The sample was peripheral blood. These receptors came from a man aged 70-80 years with acute or convalescent COVID-19.

This chain joins TRBV5-1 and TRBJ2-3; no definite D call. Trimming took off 2 bases at V and 6 bases at J, with 10 bases between the two ends. The CDR3 has 13 residues. Germline CDR1 reads SGHRS; CDR2 reads YFSETQ. The CDR3 loop reads CASSFEPPDTQYF. CDR3 sequence (DNA): TGCGCCAGCAGCTTTGAGCCCCCGGATACGCAGTATTTT.

This rearrangement joins TRBV5-1 to TRBJ2-2, with D maybe TRBD2 (6 bases). The ends were cut back, 1 base at V and 3 bases at J, with 16 bases in the middle. CDR1 is SGHRS, CDR2 YFSETQ, per germline. The CDR3 extends over 17 amino acids. In DNA, the CDR3 is TGCGCCAGCAGCTTGACCCCTAGCGATTCCTACACCGGGGAGCTGTTTTTT. Its translation is CASSLTPSDSYTGELFF.

The chain carries TRBV6-5 and TRBJ1-6; TRBD1 agrees at 8 bases. Trimming at V came to 2 bases and at J to 9 bases, leaving 6 bases not matched to a gene. CDR3 length equals 15 residues. CDR1 and CDR2 from the germline V gene are MNHEY and SVGAGI. The CDR3: CASSYKGQDPSPLHF. For the CDR3, the DNA is TGTGCCAGCAGTTACAAGGGACAGGATCCTTCACCCCTCCACTTT.

The chain combines TRBV28 with TRBJ1-1; D is uncertain. The CDR3 covers 15 residues. Between the trimmed V and J ends, which lost 3 bases and 2 bases, there was a span of 13 bases. In germline, CDR1 is MDHEN, CDR2 SYDVKM. The CDR3 nucleotides read TGTGCCAGCAGTTTCTTCCTCCCTTTTAACACTGAAGCTTTCTTT. It codes for CASSFFLPFNTEAFF.

This clone has a handful of counts. This chain joins TRBV4-2 and TRBJ1-5; 8 positions match TRBD1. The CDR3 consists of 13 residues. Germline V gives CDR1 LGHNA, CDR2 YNFKEQ. V shed 3 bases, J shed 5 bases, and the junction held 0 bases outside the gene matches. The CDR3 nucleotides are TGTGCCAGCAGCCAGGACAGGGATCAGCCCCAGCATTTT. Amino acid sequence: CASSQDRDQPQHF.

For the CDR3, the DNA is TGCGCCAGCAGCCACGCCGGACAGCCAGATACGCAGTATTTT. Translation: CASSHAGQPDTQYF. V usage is TRBV4-3 and J usage is TRBJ2-3; D is perhaps TRBD1 (6 bases). The germline V and J ends were trimmed by 3 bases and 4 bases, with 11 bases remaining between them. The CDR3 contains 14 residues. Germline CDR1 is LGHNA and CDR2 is YSLEER.

The V call is TRBV19, the J call TRBJ1-5; 7 positions match TRBD1. In germline, CDR1 is LNHDA, CDR2 SQIVND (reference sequence). The CDR3 consists of 15 residues. V lost 1 base, J lost 6 bases, and 6 bases stayed unmatched. The DNA for the CDR3 is TGTGCCAGTAGTATAGGGGGCAGGGGGTCTCAGCCCCAGCATTTT. This translates into CASSIGGRGSQPQHF.

V usage is TRBV7-3 and J usage is TRBJ1-1, with D possibly matching TRBD1 (5 bases). Germline V lookup: CDR1 SGHTA, CDR2 FQGTGA. The CDR3 covers 14 residues. Trimming took 5 bases from V and 4 from J, leaving 14 bases between them. In nucleotides, the CDR3 is TGTGCCAGCAGCCCGGGACTGGCGGGCACTGAAGCTTTCTTT. It translates to CASSPGLAGTEAFF.

The chain is built from TRBV7-2 and TRBJ2-3; 7 bases align to TRBD2. V lost 4 bases to trimming and J lost 3 bases; unmatched junction nucleotides: 10. CDR3 size: 16 residues. Per the germline V gene, CDR1 is SGHTA and CDR2 is FQGNSA. The CDR3: CASSSRRGSRTDTQYF. In nucleotides, the CDR3 is TGTGCCAGCAGCTCCCGGCGGGGGTCTCGTACAGATACGCAGTATTTT.

V gene TRBV3-1 (or the pseudogene TRBV3-2) combines with J gene TRBJ2-7; D is undetermined. The V end was cut by 5 bases, the J end by 5 bases, with 22 bases between. Germline CDR1 LGHDT, CDR2 YNNKEL (reference sequence). CDR3 length: 16 amino acids. The CDR3 loop reads CASSGQTPILLDEQYF. Written as DNA, the CDR3 is TGTGCCAGCAGCGGGCAAACTCCCATTTTGTTAGACGAGCAGTACTTC.

The chain is built from TRBV7-2 and TRBJ1-2, with TRBD1 matching over 8 bases. Germline lookup yields CDR1 SGHTA and CDR2 FQGNSA. Trimming removed 5 bases from V and 8 bases from J; junction bases left unmatched: 10. The CDR3 has 14 residues. This chain's CDR3 is CASSPYRGEGGYTF. The CDR3, as DNA: TGTGCCAGCAGCCCCTACAGGGGGGAGGGGGGCTACACCTTC.

The CDR3 nucleotides read TGTGCCAGCAGCTTTCGAGGCTCTGGGGCCAACGTCCTGACTTTC. This sequence encodes CASSFRGSGANVLTF. The chain couples TRBV7-2 to TRBJ2-6; D not resolved. CDR1 is SGHTA, CDR2 FQGNSA, per germline. The CDR3 contains 15 residues. V was shortened by 3 bases and J by 0 bases, with 6 bases between the two germline ends.

The CDR3 nucleotides read TGTGCCAGCAGCGGTGGGCTAGCGGGAGTGAATGAGCAGTTCTTC. Residues: CASSGGLAGVNEQFF. The chain links TRBV3-1 (or the pseudogene TRBV3-2) to TRBJ2-1; 10 bases agree with TRBD2. CDR1 is LGHDT and CDR2 is YNNKEL in the germline V gene (reference sequence). This CDR3 contains 15 residues. The V segment lost 5 bases and the J segment 7 bases; nucleotides outside the gene matches: 8.

The chain has TRBV6-5 and TRBJ1-1; 8 bases map to TRBD1. Germline CDR1 and CDR2: MNHEY and SVGAGI. The CDR3 extends over 13 amino acids. V dropped 4 bases and J dropped 7; count of bases not matched to a gene: 5. The CDR3 DNA is TGTGCCAGCAGTTTACGACAGGGGCGTGAAGCTTTCTTT. This codes for CASSLRQGREAFF.

The V call is TRBV2, the J call TRBJ2-2, with 7 bases lining up with TRBD2. The CDR3 totals 16 residues. The germline V gene has CDR1 SNHLY and CDR2 FYNNEI. V was pared by 8 bases and J by 2 bases, with 11 bases of the junction left unmatched. Here the CDR3 DNA reads TGTGCCAGCTGCCCGGCGCGCGGGGGTAACACCGGGGAGCTGTTTTTT. This codes for CASCPARGGNTGELFF.

The chain couples TRBV15 to TRBJ1-6; D unresolved. The CDR3 sequence is 12 residues long. V lost 3 bases and J lost 6, with 3 bases in between. Germline CDR1 and CDR2: LNHNV and YYDKDF (reference sequence). CDR3 loop: CATSSINSPLHF. The CDR3 DNA reads as TGTGCCACCAGCAGCATTAATTCACCCCTCCACTTT.

This chain joins TRBV4-1 and TRBJ2-3; 8 nucleotides line up with TRBD1. From germline, CDR1 is MGHRA and CDR2 YSYEKL. V trimming: 1 base; J trimming: 2 bases; junction bases outside the gene matches: 8. This CDR3 region has 17 residues. CDR3 nucleotides: TGCGCCAGCAGCCAAGGTGTGACAGGGGATGTCACAGATACGCAGTATTTT. Its protein is CASSQGVTGDVTDTQYF.

The rearrangement uses TRBV5-6 and TRBJ2-1; D remains ambiguous. CDR3 size: 10 residues. V was pared by 7 bases and J by 7 bases, with 6 bases between. Germline CDR1 SGHDT, CDR2 YYEEEE. In nucleotides, the CDR3 is TGTGCCAGCGGAGAGAATGAGCAGTTCTTC. Protein product: CASGENEQFF.

The chain uses TRBV7-2 and TRBJ2-7; no definite D call. Germline V lookup: CDR1 SGHTA, CDR2 FQGNSA. V gave up 1 base and J gave up 4 bases, with 14 bases separating them. The CDR3 spans 15 residues. The CDR3: CASSLVNSPQYEQYF. In nucleotides, the CDR3 is TGTGCCAGCAGCTTAGTTAACAGCCCCCAGTACGAGCAGTACTTC.

CDR3 sequence (DNA): TGTGCCAGCAGCCCTCTAGCGGGAGGAACCTACAATGAGCAGTTCTTC. This sequence encodes CASSPLAGGTYNEQFF. The chain is built from TRBV5-6 and TRBJ2-1, with TRBD2 matching over 11 bases. Germline V gene sequence: CDR1 SGHDT, CDR2 YYEEEE. J gave up 2 bases and V 4 bases, and 5 bases lay outside the gene matches. CDR3 length: 16 amino acids.

This clone was seen more than once but under ten times. The V call is TRBV5-1, the J call TRBJ1-1; D may be TRBD1 (6 bases). V was cut by 4 bases and J by 6 bases, with 13 bases left in between. The CDR3 has 13 residues. The germline CDR1 and CDR2 sequences are SGHRS and YFSETQ. In DNA, the CDR3 is TGCGCCAGCAGCCCACAGGGTACGGCTGAAGCTTTCTTT. Translating it yields CASSPQGTAEAFF.

The genes are TRBV9 and TRBJ2-1; D possibly corresponds to TRBD2 (5 bases). CDR1 is SGDLS, CDR2 YYNGEE, per germline. V was trimmed by 0 bases and J by 6 bases, leaving 10 bases between them. The CDR3 contains 14 residues. CDR3 nucleotides: TGTGCCAGCAGCGTAGGAAGCGGCCTCAATGAGCAGTTCTTC. Its protein product is CASSVGSGLNEQFF. Based on the CDR3 plus reference TRBV9 and TRBJ2-1, the full variable domain is DSGVTQTPKHLITATGQRVTLRCSPRSGDLSVYWYQQSLDQGLQFLIQYYNGEERAKGNILERFSAQQFPDLHSELNLSSLELGDSALYFCASSVGSGLNEQFFGPGTRLTVL.